The 20 T cell receptor beta chains presented below share a single source sample, sequenced in a study of T cell responses to AZD1222 COVID-19 vaccine. Some clones are missing from TCRdb's copy, which holds only in-frame ones; the method was immunoSEQ multiplex PCR. This table holds fewer than 110,000 clones, roughly 88% found once. This sample comprised peripheral blood, obtained on day 0 of AZD1222 vaccination. The source of these receptors is an adult in good health.

V gene TRBV7-8 combines with J gene TRBJ1-2, with a weak D call TRBD1 (6 bases). The CDR3 is made up of 15 amino acids. The V gene lost 4 bases and the J gene lost 5 bases, with 17 bases spanning the gap. CDR1 and CDR2 from the germline V gene are SGHVS and FQNEAQ. As DNA, the CDR3 is TGTGCCAGCAGCTATGGAACAGGGAGGGTGTATGGCTACACCTTC. Amino acid sequence: CASSYGTGRVYGYTF.

The V call is TRBV10-1, the J call TRBJ1-1; D is unresolved. CDR3 length equals 13 residues. The germline V gene encodes CDR1 WNHNN and CDR2 SYGVQD (reference sequence). Trimming pared 2 bases from V and 1 base from J, leaving 5 bases between. The CDR3 loop reads CASSEAENTEAFF. CDR3 DNA: TGCGCCAGCAGTGAGGCAGAGAACACTGAAGCTTTCTTT.

This clone has a handful of counts. This chain joins TRBV7-3 and TRBJ1-2; tentatively, D is TRBD1 (6 bases). The V end lost 5 bases, the J end lost 2 bases, and 18 bases lay between the germline ends. Per germline, CDR1 SGHTA and CDR2 FQGTGA. The CDR3 consists of 16 residues. The CDR3 loop reads CASSPTSPQGNYGYTF. The CDR3 nucleotides read TGTGCCAGCAGCCCAACTAGCCCCCAGGGGAACTATGGCTACACCTTC.

The chain combines TRBV24-1 with TRBJ2-5; D tentatively fits TRBD1 or TRBD2 (5 bases each). Deletions cut 1 base from V and 2 bases from J, with 13 bases between. The CDR3 sequence is 16 residues long. CDR1 KGHDR and CDR2 SFDVKD come from the germline V gene. This chain's CDR3 is CATSDFRDLSQETQYF. The CDR3, as DNA: TGTGCCACCAGTGATTTCCGGGACCTCTCACAAGAGACCCAGTACTTC.

This clone came up once. The V call is TRBV15, the J call TRBJ2-5; D is uncertain. V was cut by 6 bases and J by 5 bases, with 16 bases left in between. CDR1 and CDR2 (germline): LNHNV, YYDKDF (reference sequence). The CDR3 length is 14 residues. For the CDR3, the DNA is TGTGCCACCAGTACCGACAACCGTAAGGAGACCCAGTACTTC. Translating gives CATSTDNRKETQYF.

This chain joins TRBV5-1 and TRBJ1-1, with D perhaps TRBD1 (5 bases). The CDR3 totals 18 residues. V dropped 5 bases and J dropped 0 bases, with 23 bases sitting between them. Per germline, CDR1 SGHRS and CDR2 YFSETQ. The CDR3 DNA reads TGCGCCAGCAGACCGGTGGGAGGGGCTCGACTAATGAACACTGAAGCTTTCTTT. Encoded protein: CASRPVGGARLMNTEAFF. Full variable domain (remainder filled in from reference TRBV5-1 and TRBJ1-1): KAGVTQTPRYLIKTRGQQVTLSCSPISGHRSVSWYQQTPGQGLQFLFEYFSETQRNKGNFPGRFSGRQFSNSRSEMNVSTLELGDSALYLCASRPVGGARLMNTEAFFGQGTRLTVV.

V and J are TRBV7-9 and TRBJ1-4; tentative D call: TRBD1 (6 bases). Germline V lookup: CDR1 SEHNR, CDR2 FQNEAQ (reference sequence). This CDR3 spans 17 amino acids. Trimming shortened V by 5 bases and J by 5 bases, and 21 bases separated the two germline ends. The DNA of the CDR3 is TGTGCCAGCAGCAGCGGGACGGCGGGGGGCATAAATGAAAAACTGTTTTTT. It codes for CASSSGTAGGINEKLFF.

The chain has TRBV4-2 and TRBJ2-7; D is possibly TRBD1 (6 bases). V was clipped by 0 bases and J by 0 bases, with 15 bases between them. CDR1 and CDR2 (germline): LGHNA, YNFKEQ. This CDR3 has 17 amino acids. Here the CDR3 reads CASSQDAGVRFSYEQYF. DNA of the CDR3: TGTGCCAGCAGCCAAGATGCAGGGGTTAGGTTCTCCTACGAGCAGTACTTC.

The gene calls are TRBV5-6 and TRBJ2-2; D could derive from TRBD1 or TRBD2 (5 bases each). Deletions cut 6 bases from V and 5 bases from J, with 20 bases between. CDR1 and CDR2 from the germline V gene are SGHDT and YYEEEE. The CDR3 spans 16 residues. The CDR3 sequence: CASTRRGQGRTGELFF. The DNA for the CDR3 is TGTGCCAGCACACGACGAGGGCAGGGTAGAACCGGGGAGCTGTTTTTT.

CDR3 residues: CAWRAGPEGTNTEAFF. In DNA, the CDR3 is TGTGCCTGGAGGGCCGGGCCAGAGGGGACGAACACTGAAGCTTTCTTT. The J gene is TRBJ1-1, the V gene TRBV30; perhaps TRBD1 as D (5 bases). This CDR3 is 16 amino acids long. Between the trimmed V and J ends, which lost 3 bases and 1 base, there was a span of 18 bases. CDR1 and CDR2 (germline): GTSNPN, SVGIG (reference sequence).

The rearrangement uses TRBV18 and TRBJ2-2; D uncertain. Germline assignment: CDR1 KGHSH and CDR2 LQKENI. Deletions cut 6 bases from V and 7 bases from J, with 15 bases between. The length of the CDR3 is 14 residues. The chain's CDR3 is CASSPFSMDGELFF. In nucleotides, the CDR3 is TGTGCCAGCTCCCCGTTTTCGATGGACGGGGAGCTGTTTTTT.

In its sample, this clone was seen once. The chain uses TRBV27 and TRBJ1-1; no reliable D call. This CDR3 has 17 amino acids. Germline values: CDR1 MNHEY, CDR2 SMNVEV (reference sequence). Trimming stripped 2 bases from V and 5 bases from J, with 21 bases between. The CDR3 here is CASSLTPLRLDQTEAFF. In DNA, the CDR3 is TGTGCCAGCAGTTTAACCCCCTTGCGCCTGGACCAGACTGAAGCTTTCTTT.

The V and J genes are TRBV12-3 or TRBV12-4 and TRBJ2-7; D possibly corresponds to TRBD1 (5 bases). V was clipped by 8 bases and J by 3 bases, with 14 bases between them. The CDR3 is 13 residues long. CDR3 loop: CASCLGQGYEQYF. DNA of the CDR3: TGTGCCAGCTGCCTCGGTCAGGGCTACGAGCAGTACTTC.

This chain uses TRBV9 with TRBJ2-7; D is perhaps TRBD1 (7 bases). Trimming pared 2 bases from V and 3 bases from J, leaving 15 bases between. The CDR3 sequence is 15 residues long. Per germline, CDR1 SGDLS and CDR2 YYNGEE. Here the CDR3 reads CASSVDPQGGYEQYF. DNA for the CDR3: TGTGCCAGCAGCGTCGACCCCCAGGGGGGCTACGAGCAGTACTTC.

This rearrangement joins TRBV10-1 to TRBJ2-7; D gene unclear. Between the trimmed V and J ends, which lost 0 bases and 4 bases, there was a span of 7 bases. Germline V CDR1 and CDR2: WNHNN, SYGVQD (reference sequence). The CDR3 consists of 13 residues. The CDR3 region has the DNA TGCGCCAGCAGTGAGTCGAAGGAATACGAGCAGTACTTC. Encoded protein: CASSESKEYEQYF.

The gene calls are TRBV7-2 and TRBJ2-2; TRBD2 agrees at 8 bases. The germline V gene encodes CDR1 SGHTA and CDR2 FQGNSA. This CDR3 is built from 16 residues. V shed 5 bases and J 1 base; nucleotides not matched to a gene: 6. CDR3 sequence reads: CASSRGGGRNTGELFF. The CDR3 nucleotides are TGTGCCAGCAGCCGGGGGGGAGGGCGGAACACCGGGGAGCTGTTTTTT.

This chain uses TRBV6-4 with TRBJ2-1, with 7 nucleotides matching TRBD2. The V gene's germline CDR1 is MRHNA and CDR2 SNTAGT. Trimming cost V 6 bases and J 8 bases; bases outside gene matches: 7. The CDR3 spans 13 residues. The CDR3 loop reads CASSNGGMDEQFF. CDR3 sequence (DNA): TGTGCCAGCAGCAACGGGGGGATGGATGAGCAGTTCTTC.

J is TRBJ2-2 and V is TRBV14; TRBD2 might be the D (6 bases). Germline CDR1 SGHDN, CDR2 FVKESK. CDR3 length: 17 residues. The V end lost 0 bases, the J end lost 1 base, and 12 bases lay between the germline ends. The CDR3 bases are TGTGCCAGCAGCCAAGATCGAGGGACTCAGAACACCGGGGAGCTGTTTTTT. It translates to CASSQDRGTQNTGELFF.

J is TRBJ1-1 and V is TRBV11-2; possible D gene TRBD1, 6 bases. Between the trimmed V and J ends, which lost 5 bases and 0 bases, there was a span of 13 bases. CDR3 length equals 15 residues. The germline CDR1 and CDR2 sequences are SGHAT and FQNNGV. CDR3 sequence: CASSHFRGMNTEAFF. The CDR3 DNA is TGTGCCAGCAGCCACTTCAGGGGCATGAACACTGAAGCTTTCTTT.

V usage is TRBV6-2 or TRBV6-3 and J usage is TRBJ1-5; D is undetermined. CDR3 length: 14 amino acids. Deletions cut 2 bases from V and 4 bases from J, with 9 bases between. The germline V gene has CDR1 MNHEY and CDR2 SVGEGT. The chain's CDR3 is CASSYTDRNQPQHF. The CDR3 DNA is TGTGCCAGCAGTTACACGGACCGGAATCAGCCCCAGCATTTT.